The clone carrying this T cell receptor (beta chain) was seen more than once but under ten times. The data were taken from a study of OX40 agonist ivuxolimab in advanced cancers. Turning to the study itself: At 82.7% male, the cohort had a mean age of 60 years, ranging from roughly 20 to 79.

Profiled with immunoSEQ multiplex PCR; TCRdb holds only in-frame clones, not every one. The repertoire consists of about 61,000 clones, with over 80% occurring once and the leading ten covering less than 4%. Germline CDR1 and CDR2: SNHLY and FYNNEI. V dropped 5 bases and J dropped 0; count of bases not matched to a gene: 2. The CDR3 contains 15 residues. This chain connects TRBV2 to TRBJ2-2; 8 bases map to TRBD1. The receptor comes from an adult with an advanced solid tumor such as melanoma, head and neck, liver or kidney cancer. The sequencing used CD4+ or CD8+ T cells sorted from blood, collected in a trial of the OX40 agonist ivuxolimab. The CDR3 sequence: CASSQQGANTGELFF. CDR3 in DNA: TGTGCCAGCAGTCAACAGGGGGCGAACACCGGGGAGCTGTTTTTT.